Below are 20 T cell receptor beta chains sequenced from a single sample in a study of blood T cell repertoires in COVID-19. Generated by immunoSEQ multiplex PCR, the TCRdb table keeps only in-frame clones and is missing some. This sample yields more than 250,000 clones, of which around 90% are seen a single time; 1.7% belongs to the top ten. Sequenced: PBMCs or T cells enriched from blood (not recorded which). The receptors derive from a woman between 18 and 30 years old with acute COVID-19.

The chain links TRBV5-1 to TRBJ1-2; TRBD1 is a possible D gene (5 bases). V shed 0 bases and J shed 2 bases, with 11 bases lying between them. Germline CDR1 is SGHRS and CDR2 is YFSETQ. The CDR3 is 15 residues long. The CDR3 is CASSLDPQVNYGYTF. The CDR3 bases are TGCGCCAGCAGCTTGGACCCACAGGTGAACTATGGCTACACCTTC.

This chain connects TRBV27 to TRBJ1-2; D is perhaps TRBD1 (5 bases). CDR3 size: 13 residues. The V gene's germline CDR1 is MNHEY and CDR2 SMNVEV (reference sequence). Trimming removed 2 bases from V and 8 bases from J, with 12 bases in between. CDR3 DNA sequence: TGTGCCAGCAGTTTAGGAGGGGCAGGGGGCTACACCTTC. It specifies CASSLGGAGGYTF.

V usage is TRBV4-3 and J usage is TRBJ2-1; no firm D call. This CDR3 is built from 14 residues. Per germline, CDR1 LGHNA and CDR2 YSLEER. Trimming stripped 0 bases from V and 6 bases from J, with 9 bases between. The CDR3 loop is CASSQDSSANEQFF. As DNA, the CDR3 is TGCGCCAGCAGCCAAGATTCAAGCGCCAATGAGCAGTTCTTC.

The rearrangement uses TRBV29-1 and TRBJ2-1; TRBD2 aligns across 11 bases. This CDR3 region has 15 residues. With 1 base clipped from V and 7 bases from J, the junction kept 6 bases outside the gene matches. The germline V gene encodes CDR1 SQVTM and CDR2 ANQGSEA. CDR3 sequence: CSVEVAGGGVNEQFF. DNA of the CDR3: TGCAGCGTTGAAGTAGCGGGAGGGGGAGTAAATGAGCAGTTCTTC.

The rearrangement uses TRBV30 and TRBJ1-4; 9 bases fit TRBD1. V gave up 2 bases and J gave up 7 bases; unmatched junction bases: 5. There are 14 residues in the CDR3. Germline V gene lookup returns CDR1 GTSNPN and CDR2 SVGIG (reference sequence). The CDR3 DNA reads TGTGCCTGGAGTCCATTGACAGGGGGTGAAAAACTGTTTTTT. It is translated as CAWSPLTGGEKLFF.

The chain employs TRBV18 and TRBJ1-3; TRBD1 matches 7 bases. Trimming took 6 bases from V and 3 from J; bases not matched to a gene: 5. The CDR3 extends over 14 amino acids. CDR1 and CDR2 from the germline V gene are KGHSH and LQKENI. The CDR3 is CASSYRGDGNTIYF. Written as DNA, the CDR3 is TGTGCCAGCTCTTACAGGGGCGATGGAAACACCATATATTTT.

The V gene is TRBV19, the J gene TRBJ2-5, with D possibly matching TRBD2 (6 bases). The CDR3 loop spans 14 amino acids. V lost 3 bases and J lost 1, with 9 bases in between. The germline gives CDR1 LNHDA, CDR2 SQIVND (reference sequence). DNA of the CDR3: TGTGCCAGTAGTATCTCTAGCGCCCAAGAGACCCAGTACTTC. Translating gives CASSISSAQETQYF.

The CDR3 sequence: CASSPRAGSQNTGELFF. The CDR3 DNA follows: TGTGCCAGCAGCCCTAGGGCCGGGAGTCAAAACACCGGGGAGCTGTTTTTT. The rearrangement uses TRBV7-2 and TRBJ2-2; D possibly corresponds to TRBD2 (6 bases). The CDR3 totals 17 residues. Trimming removed 5 bases at V and 2 bases at J, with 18 bases between. Per germline, CDR1 SGHTA and CDR2 FQGNSA. The complete variable domain, with remaining parts taken from reference TRBV7-2 and TRBJ2-2, reads GAGVSQSPSNKVTEKGKDVELRCDPISGHTALYWYRQSLGQGLEFLIYFQGNSAPDKSGLPSDRFSAERTGGSVSTLTIQRTQQEDSAVYLCASSPRAGSQNTGELFFGEGSRLTVL.

The chain has TRBV11-3 and TRBJ2-7; 8 bases line up with TRBD1. Germline CDR1 is SGHNT and CDR2 is YENEEA. The trim removed 3 bases at V and 6 bases at J, leaving 4 bases unmatched. The CDR3 contains 13 residues. The CDR3 loop is CASSFGTGGEQYF. CDR3 bases: TGTGCCAGCAGCTTTGGGACAGGCGGCGAGCAGTACTTC. Complete variable domain (other parts from reference TRBV11-3 and TRBJ2-7): EAGVVQSPRYKIIEKKQPVAFWCNPISGHNTLYWYLQNLGQGPELLIRYENEEAVDDSQLPKDRFSAERLKGVDSTLKIQPAELGDSAVYLCASSFGTGGEQYFGPGTRLTVT.

This clone was recorded a few times. This chain uses TRBV5-6 with TRBJ1-1; D is uncertain. Between the trimmed V and J ends, which lost 4 bases and 1 base, there was a span of 5 bases. The CDR3 runs 12 residues. Germline V gene data show CDR1 as SGHDT and CDR2 as YYEEEE. CDR3 sequence: CASSHRNTEAFF. The CDR3 nucleotides read TGTGCCAGCAGCCACAGGAACACTGAAGCTTTCTTT.

This chain links TRBV6-5 with TRBJ2-1, with TRBD1 matching 8 bases. The CDR3 covers 15 residues. The germline V gene has CDR1 MNHEY and CDR2 SVGAGI. Trimming removed 4 bases from V and 2 bases from J; junction bases left unmatched: 4. The CDR3 is CASSSDRGPYNEQFF. In DNA form, the CDR3 reads TGTGCCAGCAGTTCCGACAGGGGTCCCTACAATGAGCAGTTCTTC.

The genes are TRBV9 and TRBJ2-1; the match to TRBD2 covers 8 bases. Germline V gives CDR1 SGDLS, CDR2 YYNGEE. V trimming: 3 bases; J trimming: 8 bases; junction bases outside the gene matches: 10. The CDR3 consists of 15 residues. The CDR3: CASSAGLAESYEQFF. The CDR3 DNA is TGTGCCAGCAGCGCAGGACTAGCAGAAAGTTATGAGCAGTTCTTC.

CDR3: CASSLVPRSGGEQFF. In nucleotides, the CDR3 is TGCGCCAGCAGCTTGGTTCCGCGCTCCGGGGGTGAGCAGTTCTTC. This chain joins TRBV5-1 and TRBJ2-1; perhaps TRBD2 as D (6 bases). CDR3 size: 15 residues. Per germline, CDR1 SGHRS and CDR2 YFSETQ. Trimming took 0 bases from V and 9 from J, leaving 16 bases between them.

The V and J genes are TRBV27 and TRBJ2-1; no clear D gene. CDR1 is MNHEY and CDR2 is SMNVEV in the germline V gene (reference sequence). CDR3 size: 14 residues. V gave up 3 bases and J gave up 0 bases, with 6 bases separating them. The CDR3 here is CASSFRPSYNEQFF. The CDR3 region has the DNA TGTGCCAGCAGTTTCCGTCCCTCCTACAATGAGCAGTTCTTC.

The chain combines TRBV5-6 with TRBJ1-6; D is unclear. The CDR3 loop spans 14 amino acids. Between the trimmed V and J ends, which lost 1 base and 3 bases, there was a span of 5 bases. Germline-derived CDR1 and CDR2 are SGHDT and YYEEEE. CDR3 DNA: TGTGCCAGCAGCTTGAAACACTATAATTCACCCCTCCACTTT. Its protein is CASSLKHYNSPLHF.

V and J are TRBV28 and TRBJ2-7; tentative D call: TRBD2 (7 bases). The CDR3 is 14 residues long. Germline V gene sequence: CDR1 MDHEN, CDR2 SYDVKM. V lost 7 bases and J 2 bases, leaving 15 bases between the germline ends. DNA for the CDR3: TGTGCCAGCATCGCCGGGGGGCGCCCCTACGAGCAGTACTTC. Translating gives CASIAGGRPYEQYF.

The chain combines TRBV19 with TRBJ2-2, with 8 bases aligning to TRBD2. Germline V gene lookup returns CDR1 LNHDA and CDR2 SQIVND (reference sequence). J was trimmed by 4 bases and V by 5 bases; bases with no gene match: 9. This CDR3 region has 16 residues. DNA of the CDR3: TGTGCCAGTAGTGTACACCGTAGCGGGACCACCGGGGAGCTGTTTTTT. This codes for CASSVHRSGTTGELFF.

This chain uses TRBV19 with TRBJ1-6; D is undetermined. The CDR3 covers 14 residues. Germline V gene lookup returns CDR1 LNHDA and CDR2 SQIVND (reference sequence). The ends were cut back, 4 bases at V and 10 bases at J, with 14 bases in the middle. CDR3 coding DNA: TGTGCCAGTAGTAACAGCCTTGTCACCTCACCCCTCCACTTT. Protein product: CASSNSLVTSPLHF. The whole variable domain, filled in from reference TRBV19 and TRBJ1-6, reads DGGITQSPKYLFRKEGQNVTLSCEQNLNHDAMYWYRQDPGQGLRLIYYSQIVNDFQKGDIAEGYSVSREKKESFPLTVTSAQKNPTAFYLCASSNSLVTSPLHFGNGTRLTVT.

Only one count was recorded for this clone. The CDR3 here is CASSTGQGQAFF. CDR3 nucleotides: TGTGCCAGCAGTACCGGACAGGGGCAAGCTTTCTTT. The chain couples TRBV27 to TRBJ1-1; 9 bases are shared with TRBD1. The ends lost 5 bases at V and 9 bases at J; junction bases unmatched: 4. CDR1 MNHEY and CDR2 SMNVEV come from the germline V gene (reference sequence). The CDR3 totals 12 residues.

The chain joins TRBV19 to TRBJ1-3, with TRBD1 matching over 12 bases. Per germline, CDR1 LNHDA and CDR2 SQIVND (reference sequence). J was trimmed by 3 bases and V by 9 bases; bases with no gene match: 12. CDR3 length: 17 residues. In nucleotides, the CDR3 is TGTGCCAGCGCCGGGACAGGGGGCGCAGAAGTTGGAAACACCATATATTTT. It codes for CASAGTGGAEVGNTIYF.